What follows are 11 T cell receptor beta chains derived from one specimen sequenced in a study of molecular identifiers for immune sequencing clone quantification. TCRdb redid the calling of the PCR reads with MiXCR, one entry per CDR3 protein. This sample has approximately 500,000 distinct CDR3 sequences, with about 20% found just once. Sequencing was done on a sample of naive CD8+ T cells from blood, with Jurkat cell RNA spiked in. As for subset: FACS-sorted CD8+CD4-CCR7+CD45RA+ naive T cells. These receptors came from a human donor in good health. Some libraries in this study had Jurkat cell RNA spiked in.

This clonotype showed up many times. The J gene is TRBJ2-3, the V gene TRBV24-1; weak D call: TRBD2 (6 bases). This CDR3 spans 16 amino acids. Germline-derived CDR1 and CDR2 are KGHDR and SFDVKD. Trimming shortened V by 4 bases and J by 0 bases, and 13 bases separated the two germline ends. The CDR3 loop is CATSEPTSTSTDTQYF. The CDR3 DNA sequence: TGTGCCACCAGTGAACCTACTAGCACCAGCACAGATACGCAGTATTTT.

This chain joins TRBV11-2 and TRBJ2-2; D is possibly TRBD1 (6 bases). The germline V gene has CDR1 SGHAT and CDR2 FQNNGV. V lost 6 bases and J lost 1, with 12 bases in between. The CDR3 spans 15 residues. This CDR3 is CASRSDSMNTGELFF. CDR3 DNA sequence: TGTGCCAGCAGATCGGACAGTATGAACACCGGGGAGCTGTTTTTT.

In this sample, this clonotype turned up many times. This CDR3 is CSATEDRGSGNTIYF. The CDR3 nucleotides are TGCAGTGCTACCGAGGACAGGGGGTCTGGAAACACCATATATTTT. The J gene is TRBJ1-3, the V gene TRBV20-1, with 10 bases fitting TRBD1. The junction had 4 bases not matched to a gene; V was cut back by 4 bases and J by 1 base. This CDR3 has 15 amino acids. Germline loops: CDR1 DFQATT, CDR2 SNEGSKA (reference sequence).

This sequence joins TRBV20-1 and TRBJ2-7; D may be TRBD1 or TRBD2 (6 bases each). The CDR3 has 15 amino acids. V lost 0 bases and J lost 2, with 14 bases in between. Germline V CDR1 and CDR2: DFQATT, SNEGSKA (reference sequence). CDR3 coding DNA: TGCAGTGCTAGAGATATCGGGGGACAACCCTACGAGCAGTACTTC. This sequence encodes CSARDIGGQPYEQYF.

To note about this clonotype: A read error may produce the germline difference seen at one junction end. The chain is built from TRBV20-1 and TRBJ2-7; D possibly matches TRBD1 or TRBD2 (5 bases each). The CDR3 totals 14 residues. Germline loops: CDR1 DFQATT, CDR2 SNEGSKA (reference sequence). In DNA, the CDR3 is TGCAGTGCCAGAGGGGAGAGCAGCTCCTACGAGCAGTACTTC. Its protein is CSARGESSSYEQYF.

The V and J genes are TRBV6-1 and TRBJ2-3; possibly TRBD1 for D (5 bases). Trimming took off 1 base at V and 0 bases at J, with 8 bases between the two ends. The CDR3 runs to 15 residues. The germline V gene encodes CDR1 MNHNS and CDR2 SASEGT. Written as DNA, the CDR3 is TGTGCCAGCAGTGAAGGACAGTTTAGCACAGATACGCAGTATTTT. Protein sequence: CASSEGQFSTDTQYF.

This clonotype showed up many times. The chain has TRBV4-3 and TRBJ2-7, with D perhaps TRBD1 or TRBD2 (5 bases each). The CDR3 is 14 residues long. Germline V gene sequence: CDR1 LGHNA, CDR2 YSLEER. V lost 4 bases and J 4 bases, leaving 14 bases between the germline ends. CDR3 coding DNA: TGCGCCAGCAGCCCCGGGGCTAGCAGTTACGAGCAGTACTTC. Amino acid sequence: CASSPGASSYEQYF.

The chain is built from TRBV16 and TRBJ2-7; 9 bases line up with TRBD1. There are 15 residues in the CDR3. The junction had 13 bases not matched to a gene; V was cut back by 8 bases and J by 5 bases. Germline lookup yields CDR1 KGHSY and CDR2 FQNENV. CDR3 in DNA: TGTGCCAGCGGTCAAACTCCGGGACAGGGCGACGAGCAGTACTTC. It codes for CASGQTPGQGDEQYF.

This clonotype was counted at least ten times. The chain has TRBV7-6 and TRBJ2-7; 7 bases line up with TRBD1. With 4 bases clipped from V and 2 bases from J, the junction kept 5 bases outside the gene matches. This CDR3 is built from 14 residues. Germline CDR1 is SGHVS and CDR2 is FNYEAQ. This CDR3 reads CASSSGTATYEQYF. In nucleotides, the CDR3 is TGTGCCAGCAGCTCCGGGACAGCTACCTACGAGCAGTACTTC.

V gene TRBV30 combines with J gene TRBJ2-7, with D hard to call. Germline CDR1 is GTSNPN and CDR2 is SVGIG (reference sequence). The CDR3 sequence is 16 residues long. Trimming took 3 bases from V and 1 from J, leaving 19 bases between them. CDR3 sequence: CAWSEKTAIQSYEQYF. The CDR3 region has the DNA TGTGCCTGGAGCGAAAAAACAGCTATTCAATCCTACGAGCAGTACTTC.

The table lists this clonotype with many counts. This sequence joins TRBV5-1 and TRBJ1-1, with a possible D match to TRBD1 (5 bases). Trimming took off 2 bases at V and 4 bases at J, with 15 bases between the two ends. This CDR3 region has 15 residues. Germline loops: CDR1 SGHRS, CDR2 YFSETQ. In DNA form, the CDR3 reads TGCGCCAGCAGCTTAGGTCCGGGGGTTGTCACTGAAGCTTTCTTT. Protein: CASSLGPGVVTEAFF.